Ten or more counts support the clone carrying this TCR beta chain. What it binds is unknown. Amplified TCR beta CDR3 regions came from RNA transcripts. HTBI primers were used for first-round RT-PCR of the TCR CDR3. TCRdb analysed the multiplex PCR reads with MiXCR anew, one entry per CDR3 protein. The table has about 360,000 distinct CDR3 sequences, roughly 13% seen once. These data originate in a study of T cells in Graves' hyperthyroidism and ophthalmopathy. Turning to the study itself: Peripheral blood was acquired at first diagnosis, ahead of any therapy whatsoever.

Each patient was aged 18 to 65 and had newly diagnosed hyperthyroidism of under 2 months' duration. Those patients with uncontrolled infection, other autoimmune disease, pregnancy or lactation were excluded. From germline, CDR1 is SGHTA and CDR2 FQGNSA. The CDR3 runs to 12 residues. V was shortened by 1 base and J by 11 bases, with 11 bases between the two germline ends. Whole-study results and caveats: Ophthalmopathy cases were set apart from stable hyperthyroidism by a 13 V-J model.

The genes are TRBV7-2 and TRBJ1-1; D unresolved. The sample consisted of blood. The sequence was collected from a young woman with Graves' hyperthyroidism. CDR3 nucleotides: TGTGCCAGCAGCTTAGAGGGAGGTAGCGCTTTCTTT. This encodes CASSLEGGSAFF. Full variable domain (rest looked up from reference TRBV7-2 and TRBJ1-1): GAGVSQSPSNKVTEKGKDVELRCDPISGHTALYWYRQSLGQGLEFLIYFQGNSAPDKSGLPSDRFSAERTGGSVSTLTIQRTQQEDSAVYLCASSLEGGSAFFGQGTRLTVV.